Here is one T cell receptor beta chain with its context. The entry originates in a study of blood T cell repertoires in COVID-19. CDR3 length: 14 amino acids. Trimming removed 7 bases from V and 7 bases from J; junction bases left unmatched: 7. The germline gives CDR1 SGHTA, CDR2 FQGNSA. Some clones are missing from TCRdb's copy, which holds only in-frame ones; the method was immunoSEQ multiplex PCR. The sample has 95,000 to 150,000 clones; about 85% are singletons. The chain couples TRBV7-2 to TRBJ2-1, with 10 bases identical to TRBD1. Sequenced: peripheral blood. This clonotype originated in a man at least 80 years old with active or convalescent COVID-19. CDR3 in DNA: TGTGCCAGCATCTATGACAGGGGGCGGAATGAGCAGTTCTTC. Translation: CASIYDRGRNEQFF.